This is a list of T cell receptor beta chains from one sample in a study of blood T cell repertoires in COVID-19. TCRdb's copy holds only in-frame clones and misses some; the assay was immunoSEQ multiplex PCR. The data hold 45,000 to 60,000 clones, with 75% to 90% observed a single time. The sequencing input was peripheral blood. These receptors originate from a human donor in a cohort sampled during active COVID-19. Each CDR3 is given without its conserved first and last residue. Expanded clones are given a class, and other clones once, few, many or no size at all.

v_gene	abundance	j_gene	CDR3aa
TRBV6-6	-	TRBJ1-6	ASSSQTGNDLH
TRBV30	-	TRBJ1-2	AWSGQPNYGYT
TRBV30	-	TRBJ2-7	AWSVTGSEQY
TRBV5-1	-	TRBJ1-1	ASSLAGRTEAF
TRBV2	-	TRBJ1-6	ASRPETGQRNSPLH
TRBV5-6	-	TRBJ2-5	ASSFPGAQEETQY
TRBV18	-	TRBJ1-1	ASSPFEVSRTNEAF
TRBV10-1	-	TRBJ1-5	ASTLRRLSNQPQH
TRBV10-1	-	TRBJ2-2	ASIDRALNTGELF
TRBV5-6	-	TRBJ1-3	ASSTGTGGTGNTIY
TRBV28	few	TRBJ2-7	ASSLTGTAYEQY
TRBV27	-	TRBJ2-5	ASRPQGFQETQY
TRBV29-1	-	TRBJ2-5	SVEVSETQY
TRBV6-5	-	TRBJ1-3	ASSYASSGNTIY
TRBV10-3	few	TRBJ2-5	AISAGDRVPQETQY
TRBV5-5	-	TRBJ2-7	ASSLILGTGDEQY
TRBV6-5	-	TRBJ1-5	ASRTEPNQPQH
TRBV3-1/TRBV3-2	-	TRBJ1-1	ASSQTGTGVAF
TRBV19	-	TRBJ2-2	ASAPRQGADGELF
TRBV13	-	TRBJ2-1	ASSPPGQVDEQF
TRBV5-1	few	TRBJ1-1	ASSQGSRDRATEAF
TRBV18	-	TRBJ1-1	ASSRGVFEAF
TRBV2	once	TRBJ1-1	ASRLYRESEAF
TRBV6-5	-	TRBJ2-5	ASSYGERETQY
TRBV6-5	-	TRBJ1-2	ASSLWATYGYT
TRBV5-6	-	TRBJ2-1	ASRLTGGRYNEQF
TRBV19	-	TRBJ1-1	ASSIQIRGGEAF
TRBV9	-	TRBJ1-2	ASSATVQGGYGYT
TRBV7-9	-	TRBJ2-3	ASSQQGSREY
TRBV14	-	TRBJ1-2	ASSPSGREGYT
TRBV11-1	-	TRBJ2-5	ASSFGNSKETQY
TRBV7-2	-	TRBJ1-3	ASSSRDRPRLSSGNTIY
TRBV10-1	-	TRBJ2-7	ASSHGSYEQY
TRBV6-4	-	TRBJ1-1	ASSRTADLNTEAF
TRBV18	-	TRBJ1-3	ASSPNMRPSSGNTIY
TRBV28	-	TRBJ2-1	ASNNHPGEQF
TRBV7-9	few	TRBJ2-7	ASSLGTSLDEQY
TRBV11-2	-	TRBJ1-2	ASSLVQGSYGYT
TRBV3-1/TRBV3-2	-	TRBJ2-4	ASSQAVGARNIQY
TRBV5-1	-	TRBJ2-1	ASSQPGLEDEQF
TRBV6-1	-	TRBJ2-5	ASSQASRQGQTQY
TRBV5-1	-	TRBJ1-2	ASSLVGTQGDGYT
TRBV3-1/TRBV3-2	-	TRBJ2-3	ASSFAGGGRDTQY
TRBV12-2	-	TRBJ1-3	ASRLTRSSGHRRDTIY
TRBV19	-	TRBJ2-7	ASRDRVGEQY
TRBV19	few	TRBJ2-7	ASSFSGHNYEQY
TRBV5-4	-	TRBJ2-1	ASSLEGGSNEQF
TRBV4-1	-	TRBJ2-7	ASSQGPQGYYEQY
TRBV14	once	TRBJ1-2	ASSQDYTGSYGYT
TRBV10-3	-	TRBJ2-5	AITADQETQY
TRBV18	-	TRBJ2-7	ASSPGLAVLYEQY
TRBV6-5	-	TRBJ1-4	ASRPGTGSEKLF
TRBV5-1	-	TRBJ2-2	ASSYDRGNTGELF
TRBV5-5	-	TRBJ2-5	ASSFLVLSGQETQY
TRBV7-6	-	TRBJ1-1	ASSPTGTGGPMNTEAF
TRBV5-5	-	TRBJ2-5	ASSITPGTGPRETQY